One and the same sample provided the 10 T cell receptor beta chains below, sequenced in a study of T cells in Graves' hyperthyroidism and ophthalmopathy. The source material, RNA transcripts, was used to amplify TCR beta CDR3 regions. When the TCR CDR3 underwent first-round RT-PCR, the HTBI primer set was used. TCRdb independently ran MiXCR on the multiplex PCR reads; one entry per CDR3 protein. Here the sample spans about 300,000 distinct CDR3 sequences, roughly 19% being singletons. The sequenced sample consisted of blood. These receptors all come from a man aged 45-65 years with Graves' ophthalmopathy.

This clonotype was observed many times. J is TRBJ2-5 and V is TRBV2, with D possibly TRBD1 on 6 matching bases. Looked up from germline, CDR1 is SNHLY and CDR2 is FYNNEI. Trimming pared 4 bases from V and 2 bases from J, leaving 14 bases between. The CDR3 totals 15 residues. CDR3 nucleotides: TGTGCCAGCAGTGGCGGACAGCTTGGACAAGAGACCCAGTACTTC. It is translated as CASSGGQLGQETQYF.

V gene TRBV18 combines with J gene TRBJ2-7, with TRBD2 as a possible D gene (5 bases). Trimming shortened V by 1 base and J by 2 bases, and 18 bases separated the two germline ends. Germline CDR1 KGHSH, CDR2 LQKENI. This CDR3 has 17 residues. The CDR3 sequence: CASSPLTLAGITYEQYF. CDR3 DNA: TGTGCCAGCTCACCACTAACCCTAGCTGGGATTACCTACGAGCAGTACTTC.

This clonotype was counted only a few times. This sequence joins TRBV7-9 and TRBJ1-3, with TRBD1 matching 8 bases. Germline CDR1 SEHNR, CDR2 FQNEAQ (reference sequence). Unmatched junction bases numbered 7, after V lost 0 bases and J lost 6 bases. The CDR3 has 16 residues. This chain's CDR3 is CASSLADREESNTIYF. CDR3 DNA: TGTGCCAGCAGCTTAGCGGACAGGGAGGAATCAAACACCATATATTTT. Looking up the rest from reference TRBV7-9 and TRBJ1-3 gives the full variable domain: DTGVSQNPRHKITKRGQNVTFRCDPISEHNRLYWYRQTLGQGPEFLTYFQNEAQLEKSRLLSDRFSAERPKGSFSTLEIQRTEQGDSAMYLCASSLADREESNTIYFGEGSWLTVV.

This clonotype was observed many times. The chain uses TRBV3-1 and TRBJ2-7; 9 bases fit TRBD2. The V gene end was trimmed by 0 bases and the J gene end by 0 bases; junction bases not matched to a gene: 9. Germline V gene sequence: CDR1 LGHDT, CDR2 YNNKEL (reference sequence). CDR3 length: 18 residues. CDR3 in DNA: TGTGCCAGCAGCCAAGATCAACATGGTAGCGGGGGCTCCTACGAGCAGTACTTC. Amino acids: CASSQDQHGSGGSYEQYF.

This chain joins TRBV6-1 and TRBJ2-7, with 8 bases identical to TRBD2. After removal of 6 bases from V and 6 bases from J, the junction contained 10 bases not matched to a gene. Germline CDR1 reads MNHNS; CDR2 reads SASEGT. The CDR3 extends over 14 amino acids. In DNA, the CDR3 is TGTGCCAGCAGGGAGCGGGAGAGGGGTGGCGAGCAGTACTTC. Amino acids: CASRERERGGEQYF.

This clonotype was recorded a few times. The V call is TRBV18, the J call TRBJ2-7; weak D call: TRBD2 (6 bases). V was pared by 8 bases and J by 2 bases, with 16 bases between. Germline V gene sequence: CDR1 KGHSH, CDR2 LQKENI. The CDR3 runs to 14 residues. Written as DNA, the CDR3 is TGTGCCAGCAGCTTCCCGGGGGTACCCTACGAGCAGTACTTC. Translated: CASSFPGVPYEQYF.

This clonotype appeared many times. The chain combines TRBV2 with TRBJ2-5; the match to TRBD1 covers 9 bases. The CDR3 is made up of 13 amino acids. The ends lost 6 bases at V and 5 bases at J; junction bases unmatched: 4. Germline lookup yields CDR1 SNHLY and CDR2 FYNNEI. CDR3: CASSYDRGETQYF. CDR3 nucleotide sequence: TGTGCCAGCAGCTACGACAGGGGGGAGACCCAGTACTTC. The full variable domain, its missing parts supplied by reference TRBV2 and TRBJ2-5, is EPEVTQTPSHQVTQMGQEVILRCVPISNHLYFYWYRQILGQKVEFLVSFYNNEISEKSEIFDDQFSVERPDGSNFTLKIRSTKLEDSAMYFCASSYDRGETQYFGPGTRLLVL.

The J gene is TRBJ1-1, the V gene TRBV19; no firm D call. The CDR3 sequence is 14 residues long. Trimming took 7 bases from V and 0 from J, leaving 12 bases between them. Germline-derived CDR1 and CDR2 are LNHDA and SQIVND (reference sequence). CDR3 residues: CASTLGSLNTEAFF. CDR3 DNA: TGTGCCAGTACCTTGGGGTCATTGAACACTGAAGCTTTCTTT.

Notes on this clonotype: This may stem from a read error, because a much larger clone lies one nucleotide away. The chain uses TRBV5-1 and TRBJ2-7; TRBD1 aligns across 9 bases. CDR1 and CDR2 from the germline V gene are SGHRS and YFSETQ. The CDR3 sequence is 13 residues long. V dropped 4 bases and J dropped 3; count of bases not matched to a gene: 2. The CDR3 protein is CASSGTGFYEQYF. The CDR3 region has the DNA TGCGCCAGCAGCGGGACAGGGTTCTACGAGCAGTACTTC.

This clonotype was picked up many times. The chain couples TRBV7-8 to TRBJ2-7; 10 bases fit TRBD1. V dropped 5 bases and J dropped 3; count of bases not matched to a gene: 7. This CDR3 spans 15 amino acids. Germline values: CDR1 SGHVS, CDR2 FQNEAQ. The CDR3 coding sequence is TGTGCCAGCAGCCCAGGCCGGGACAGGGGCTACGAGCAGTACTTC. Translated: CASSPGRDRGYEQYF.